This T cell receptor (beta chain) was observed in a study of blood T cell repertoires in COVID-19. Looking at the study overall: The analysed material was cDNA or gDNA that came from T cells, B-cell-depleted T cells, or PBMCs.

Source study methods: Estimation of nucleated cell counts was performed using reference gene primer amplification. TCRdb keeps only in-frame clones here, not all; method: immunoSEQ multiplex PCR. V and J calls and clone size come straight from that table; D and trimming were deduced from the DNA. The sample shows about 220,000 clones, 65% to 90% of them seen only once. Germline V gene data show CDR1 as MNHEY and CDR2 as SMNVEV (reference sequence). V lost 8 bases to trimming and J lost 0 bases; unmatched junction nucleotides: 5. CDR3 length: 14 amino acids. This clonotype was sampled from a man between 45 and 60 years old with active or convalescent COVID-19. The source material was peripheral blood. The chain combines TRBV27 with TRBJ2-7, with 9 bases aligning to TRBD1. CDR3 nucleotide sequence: TGTGCCAGCGCACGGACAGGGGCCTCCTACGAGCAGTACTTC. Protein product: CASARTGASYEQYF.